Each of the 5 T cell receptor beta chains below was sequenced from the same sample in a study of cytomegalovirus exposure and HLA in healthy donors. Assay: immunoSEQ multiplex PCR; the TCRdb copy retains only in-frame clones and omits some. Of approximately 160,000 clones listed, roughly nine tenths were seen once; the top ten hold 3%. Sequenced material: PBMCs. These receptors all come from a woman aged 18-30 years in good health and CMV-seropositive.

The CDR3 nucleotides are TGTGCCAGCAGTTTGAGTGTGGAGACTAGCGGGGACAATGAGCAGTTCTTC. It is translated as CASSLSVETSGDNEQFF. This rearrangement joins TRBV27 to TRBJ2-1, with 11 bases identical to TRBD2. The CDR3 is made up of 17 amino acids. Germline CDR1 and CDR2: MNHEY and SMNVEV (reference sequence). V was clipped by 3 bases and J by 5 bases; unmatched bases: 9.

This clone was seen a few times. This chain joins TRBV5-1 and TRBJ1-1, with D maybe TRBD1 (5 bases). The CDR3 is 13 amino acids. Germline-derived CDR1 and CDR2 are SGHRS and YFSETQ. The V and J ends lost 0 bases and 8 bases respectively, with 11 bases between them. The CDR3 DNA reads as TGCGCCAGCAGCTTGGCCGCAGGGTGGGAAGCTTTCTTT. Amino acids: CASSLAAGWEAFF. The full variable domain, its missing parts supplied by reference TRBV5-1 and TRBJ1-1, is KAGVTQTPRYLIKTRGQQVTLSCSPISGHRSVSWYQQTPGQGLQFLFEYFSETQRNKGNFPGRFSGRQFSNSRSEMNVSTLELGDSALYLCASSLAAGWEAFFGQGTRLTVV.

Only one count was recorded for this clone. The chain recombines TRBV30 with TRBJ1-1; tentatively, D is TRBD1 (5 bases). Germline V gene data show CDR1 as GTSNPN and CDR2 as SVGIG (reference sequence). The CDR3 is 14 residues long. V lost 0 bases and J 6 bases, leaving 14 bases between the germline ends. This chain's CDR3 is CAWSVAGTDAEAFF. CDR3 nucleotides: TGTGCCTGGAGTGTAGCGGGGACCGACGCTGAAGCTTTCTTT.

The chain joins TRBV18 to TRBJ2-5; 8 nucleotides match TRBD1. Germline V gene data show CDR1 as KGHSH and CDR2 as LQKENI. The CDR3 sequence is 17 residues long. Trimming cost V 5 bases and J 1 base; bases outside gene matches: 12. Here the CDR3 reads CASSATSGTGFQETQYF. CDR3 DNA sequence: TGTGCCAGCTCAGCAACCTCCGGGACAGGATTCCAAGAGACCCAGTACTTC.

The V and J genes are TRBV5-4 and TRBJ2-1, with 14 positions matching TRBD2. This CDR3 contains 15 residues. The germline CDR1 and CDR2 sequences are SGHNT and YYREEE (reference sequence). The trim removed 3 bases at V and 9 bases at J, leaving 5 bases unmatched. For the CDR3, the DNA is TGTGCCAGCAGCTCGACTAGCGGGGGGGCCGGTGAGCAGTTCTTC. Protein product: CASSSTSGGAGEQFF.